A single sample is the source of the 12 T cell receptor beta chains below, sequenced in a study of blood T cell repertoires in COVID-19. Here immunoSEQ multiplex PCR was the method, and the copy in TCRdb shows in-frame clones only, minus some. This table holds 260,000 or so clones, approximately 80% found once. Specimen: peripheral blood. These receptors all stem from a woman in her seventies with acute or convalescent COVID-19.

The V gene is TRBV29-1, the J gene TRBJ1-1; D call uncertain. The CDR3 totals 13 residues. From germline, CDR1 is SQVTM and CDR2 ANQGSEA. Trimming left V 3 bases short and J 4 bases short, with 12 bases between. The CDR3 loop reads CSVDPGFTTEAFF. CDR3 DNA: TGCAGCGTTGATCCAGGCTTTACCACTGAAGCTTTCTTT.

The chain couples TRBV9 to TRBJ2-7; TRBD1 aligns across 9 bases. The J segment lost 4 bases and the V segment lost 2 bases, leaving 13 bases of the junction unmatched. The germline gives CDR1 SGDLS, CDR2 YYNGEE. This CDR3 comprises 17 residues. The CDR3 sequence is CASSVPWEGTGPYEQYF. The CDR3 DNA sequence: TGTGCCAGCAGCGTCCCCTGGGAAGGGACAGGGCCGTACGAGCAGTACTTC.

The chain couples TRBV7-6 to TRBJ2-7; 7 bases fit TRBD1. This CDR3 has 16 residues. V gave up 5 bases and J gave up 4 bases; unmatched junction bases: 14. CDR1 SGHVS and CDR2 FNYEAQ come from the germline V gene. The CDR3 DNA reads TGTGCCAGCAGCCCAAGGCCGGGGACAGAAATTTACGAGCAGTACTTC. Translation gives CASSPRPGTEIYEQYF.

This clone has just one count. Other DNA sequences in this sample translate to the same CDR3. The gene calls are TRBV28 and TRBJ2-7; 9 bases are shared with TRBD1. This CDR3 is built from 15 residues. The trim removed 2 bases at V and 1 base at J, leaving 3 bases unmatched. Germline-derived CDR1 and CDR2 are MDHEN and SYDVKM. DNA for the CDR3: TGTGCCAGCAGTTTACCGGGGACAGGGTCCTACGAGCAGTACTTC. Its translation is CASSLPGTGSYEQYF.

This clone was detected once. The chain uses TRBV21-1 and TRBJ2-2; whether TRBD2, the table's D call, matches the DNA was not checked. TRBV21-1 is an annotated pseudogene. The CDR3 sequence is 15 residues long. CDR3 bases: TGTGCCCCGGGGGGGCTGGACTCGAACACCGGGGAGCTGTTTTTT. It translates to CAPGGLDSNTGELFF.

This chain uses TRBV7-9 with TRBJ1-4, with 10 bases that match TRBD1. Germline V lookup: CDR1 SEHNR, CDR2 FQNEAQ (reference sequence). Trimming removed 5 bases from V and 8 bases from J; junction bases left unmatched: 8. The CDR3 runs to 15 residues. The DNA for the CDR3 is TGTGCCAGCAGCCCCGGGACAGGGGTGGGAGAAAAACTGTTTTTT. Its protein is CASSPGTGVGEKLFF.

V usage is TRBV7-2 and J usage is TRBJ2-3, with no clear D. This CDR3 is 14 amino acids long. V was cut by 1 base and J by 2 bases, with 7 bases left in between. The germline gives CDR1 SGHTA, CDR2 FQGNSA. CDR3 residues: CASSLVQNTDTQYF. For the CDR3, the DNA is TGTGCCAGCAGCTTAGTGCAGAACACAGATACGCAGTATTTT.

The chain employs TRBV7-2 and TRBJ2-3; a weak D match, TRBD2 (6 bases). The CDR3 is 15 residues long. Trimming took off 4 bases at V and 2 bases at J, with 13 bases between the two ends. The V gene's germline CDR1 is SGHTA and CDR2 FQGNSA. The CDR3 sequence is CASSSRDFTTDTQYF. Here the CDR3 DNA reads TGTGCCAGCAGCTCCCGGGACTTTACCACAGATACGCAGTATTTT.

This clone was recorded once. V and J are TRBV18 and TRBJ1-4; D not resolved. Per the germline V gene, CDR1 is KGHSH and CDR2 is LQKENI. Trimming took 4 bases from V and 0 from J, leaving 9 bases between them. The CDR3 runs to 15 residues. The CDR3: CASSLQIATNEKLFF. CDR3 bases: TGTGCCAGCTCACTACAAATCGCAACTAATGAAAAACTGTTTTTT.

Here the CDR3 DNA reads TGTGCCAGCAGACTCGACACAGATACGCAGTATTTT. This sequence encodes CASRLDTDTQYF. The chain joins TRBV6-5 to TRBJ2-3, with D uncertain. V lost 6 bases to trimming and J lost 2 bases, with 6 bases between them. CDR1 is MNHEY and CDR2 is SVGAGI in the germline V gene. The CDR3 totals 12 residues.

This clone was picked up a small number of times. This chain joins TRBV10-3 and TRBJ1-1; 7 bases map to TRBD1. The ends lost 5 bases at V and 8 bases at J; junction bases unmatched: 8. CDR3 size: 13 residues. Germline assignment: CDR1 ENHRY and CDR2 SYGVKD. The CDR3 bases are TGTGCCATCAGTAGGGACAGCCTATCCGAAGCTTTCTTT. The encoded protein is CAISRDSLSEAFF.

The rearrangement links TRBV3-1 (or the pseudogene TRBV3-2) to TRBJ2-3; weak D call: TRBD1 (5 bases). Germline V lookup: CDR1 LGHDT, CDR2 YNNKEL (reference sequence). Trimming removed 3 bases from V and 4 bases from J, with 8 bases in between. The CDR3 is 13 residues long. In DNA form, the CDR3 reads TGTGCCAGCAGCCAGCAGGGCTCAGATACGCAGTATTTT. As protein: CASSQQGSDTQYF.